The T cell receptor beta chain described here comes from a study of T-cell memory formation after mild COVID-19. Looking at the study overall: TCR clusters mostly belonged to single donors.

Comment on this clonotype: The antigen remains unidentified.

TCRdb itself ran the 5' RACE reads through MiXCR, one entry per CDR3 protein. The repertoire holds about 610,000 distinct CDR3 sequences, with approximately 15% as singletons. CDR1 is KGHSH, CDR2 LQKENI, per germline. V was pared by 3 bases and J by 5 bases, with 16 bases between. This CDR3 is built from 15 residues. Study results and caveats: From day 15 to 85, contracting clones were balanced between CD4 and CD8, whereas later expanders leaned toward CD4+. What remained unconfirmed was the SARS-CoV-2 specificity of second-wave clones peaking on day 37. CD4+ contracting clones were found mainly in CM and EM, and CD8+ ones in EMRA.

J is TRBJ1-1 and V is TRBV18, with D tentatively TRBD1 (5 bases). This receptor was taken from an adult woman who had mild COVID-19 (a few samples of this study predate the infection). Cell type and time point are not known. Sequenced sample: PBMCs or a T cell subset sorted from them (not recorded which). DNA of the CDR3: TGTGCCAGCTCACCCCAACGTTTGGGGGGGACTGAAGCTTTCTTT. Its protein product is CASSPQRLGGTEAFF.